This T cell receptor (beta chain) was obtained from a study of OX40 agonist ivuxolimab in advanced cancers. Assay: immunoSEQ multiplex PCR; the TCRdb copy retains only in-frame clones and omits some. The sample includes tens of thousands of clones, around 94% of them seen just once. The CDR3 contains 12 residues. Germline lookup yields CDR1 SNHLY and CDR2 FYNNEI. V was cut by 6 bases and J by 7 bases, with 12 bases left in between. The chain employs TRBV2 and TRBJ1-2; a possible D gene is TRBD1 (5 bases). Sequenced here: CD4+ or CD8+ T cells sorted from blood, sampled in a trial of the OX40 agonist ivuxolimab. The origin of this receptor is an adult with an advanced solid tumor such as melanoma, head and neck, liver or kidney cancer. This CDR3 is CASRGEVGGYTF. The CDR3 region has the DNA TGTGCCAGCAGGGGGGAAGTCGGTGGCTACACCTTC.